What follows describes a single T cell receptor beta chain. A read error may account for a junction end that differs from germline. Other DNA sequences in the sample encode the same CDR3. The CDR3 consists of 13 residues. The germline V gene has CDR1 MNHEY and CDR2 SMNVEV (reference sequence). This sample is part of a study of cytomegalovirus exposure and HLA in healthy donors. The assay was immunoSEQ multiplex PCR, and TCRdb's table has in-frame clones only and misses some. This sample carries 200,000 or so clones, about 80% of them seen once, and the ten largest clones take less than 8.5%. The receptor was isolated from a man between 18 and 29 years old in good health and CMV-seropositive. The sample was PBMCs. This chain joins TRBV27 and TRBJ2-7; 9 bases are a match to TRBD2. The CDR3 DNA follows: TGTGCCAGCGGTTTAGCGGGAGCTTACGAGCAGTACTTC. It is translated as CASGLAGAYEQYF.